This T cell receptor (beta chain) was identified during a study of identical twins. The CDR3 has 16 residues. Template switching (which added a universal primer site) was used, and cDNA carried unique molecular identifiers. TCRdb recomputed calls from the 5' RACE reads with MiXCR, one row per CDR3 protein. The sample includes around 280,000 distinct CDR3 sequences, about 8.3% seen only once; the top ten take 2% to 2.5%. A further study also used this sample, focusing on yellow fever vaccine responses in identical twins. This second report adds: On the reported evidence, twins' vaccine T cell responses seemed partly convergent and partly personalized.

The sequenced sample consisted of memory (CD45RO+) T cells sorted from blood. The TCR comes from a woman aged 18-30 years in good health. The chain combines TRBV12-2 with TRBJ2-3; the D call TRBD1 from the table was never checked on the DNA. TRBV12-2 has pseudogene status. CDR3 sequence reads: CASRLVTVPDTDTQYF. The CDR3 DNA follows: TGTGCAAGTCGCTTAGTAACTGTCCCGGATACAGATACGCAGTATTTT.